Described below is a single T cell receptor (beta chain) sequence and its context. Profiled with immunoSEQ multiplex PCR; TCRdb holds only in-frame clones, not every one. This sample has over 85,000 clones, with about 96% found just once. This sample was included in a study of technical replicates of blood from a handful of donors. CDR1 is LGHNT and CDR2 is FRNRAP in the germline V gene. With 1 base removed from V and 0 bases from J, the gap between germline ends came to 13 bases. The CDR3 has 17 residues. This TCR came from a human donor in good health. The J gene is TRBJ1-3, the V gene TRBV12-5, with TRBD1 as a possible D gene (5 bases). Sample: T cells isolated from PBMCs. In nucleotides, the CDR3 is TGTGCTAGTGGTTTGGGGGGACTCCCAAGCTCTGGAAACACCATATATTTT. Its translation is CASGLGGLPSSGNTIYF.